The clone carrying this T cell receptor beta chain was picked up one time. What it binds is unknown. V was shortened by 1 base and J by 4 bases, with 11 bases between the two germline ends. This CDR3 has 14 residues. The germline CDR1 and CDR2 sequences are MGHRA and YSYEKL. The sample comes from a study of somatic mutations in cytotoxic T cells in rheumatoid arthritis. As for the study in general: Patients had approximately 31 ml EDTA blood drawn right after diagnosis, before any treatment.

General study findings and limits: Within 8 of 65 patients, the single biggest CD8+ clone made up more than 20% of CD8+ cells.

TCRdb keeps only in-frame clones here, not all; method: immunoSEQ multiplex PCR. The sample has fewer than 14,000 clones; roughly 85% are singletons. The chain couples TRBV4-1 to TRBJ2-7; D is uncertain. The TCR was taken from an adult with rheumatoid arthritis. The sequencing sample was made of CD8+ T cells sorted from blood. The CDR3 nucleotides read TGCGCCAGCAGCCAAGCCTCCACTGGTTACGAGCAGTACTTC. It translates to CASSQASTGYEQYF.